The clone carrying this TCR beta chain was picked up many times. Its cognate antigen is unknown. From germline, CDR1 is SGHTA and CDR2 FQGNSA. This CDR3 comprises 17 residues. V shed 5 bases and J shed 2 bases, with 16 bases lying between them. The record originates from a study of T cell repertoires in cytomegalovirus infection. TCRdb reprocessed the reads with MiXCR, giving one entry per CDR3 protein. The sample carries around 450,000 distinct CDR3 sequences, approximately 33% recorded once. Study-wide points: Cumulative public TCR beta family frequency identified carriers of CMV plus the relevant HLA.

This chain uses TRBV7-2 with TRBJ2-6, with D hard to call. The sequence was obtained from a human donor in good health (CMV status not recorded). Some clones in this sample may be carry-over from other donors' samples. The sequenced sample consisted of PBMCs. The CDR3: CASSLAFRAPGANVLTF. The DNA of the CDR3 is TGTGCCAGCAGCCTCGCTTTTAGGGCACCTGGGGCCAACGTCCTGACTTTC.